This T cell receptor beta chain was recorded in a study of cytomegalovirus exposure and HLA in healthy donors. This clone was counted only a few times. The CDR3 extends over 19 amino acids. Trimming pared 0 bases from V and 0 bases from J, leaving 19 bases between. Germline CDR1 and CDR2: SGHNT and YYREEE (reference sequence). PCR involved 60 Vbeta and 13 Jbeta primers. Assay: immunoSEQ multiplex PCR; the TCRdb copy retains only in-frame clones and omits some. The sample has around 150,000 clones; 80% to 85% are singletons. The rearrangement joins TRBV5-4 to TRBJ2-1, with a weak D call TRBD1 (6 bases). This clonotype was sampled from a man younger than 35 in good health and CMV-seronegative. Sequencing was performed on PBMCs. CDR3 coding DNA: TGTGCCAGCAGCTTGGCAATCCTCTCCCCAGGGGACTCCTACAATGAGCAGTTCTTC. It yields the protein CASSLAILSPGDSYNEQFF.